This record looks at one T cell receptor beta chain sequence and its context. Only patients with spare fresh-frozen tumor and over two years of follow-up were included. PBMC were collected before vaccination, two weeks after the third vaccination, and at progression. The data are from a study of glioma-infiltrating T cells after dendritic cell vaccination. Study overall: Patients had newly diagnosed or recurrent glioblastoma and received dendritic cell vaccines. Three intradermal dendritic cell vaccine injections were given every two weeks.

This CDR3 is 15 amino acids long. Germline-derived CDR1 and CDR2 are SQVTM and ANQGSEA. V was cut by 3 bases and J by 8 bases, with 20 bases left in between. The table came from immunoSEQ multiplex PCR; TCRdb's copy has only in-frame clones and leaves some out. The sample has roughly 20,000 clones, 79% seen once. The sequencing here drew on blood, taken before dendritic cell vaccination. The sequence derives from a human donor with glioblastoma. This chain connects TRBV29-1 to TRBJ2-1, with TRBD1 as a possible D gene (6 bases). CDR3 in DNA: TGCAGCGTTGAGGGGCAACCGGGACATCTCGATGAGCAGTTCTTC. Amino acids: CSVEGQPGHLDEQFF.